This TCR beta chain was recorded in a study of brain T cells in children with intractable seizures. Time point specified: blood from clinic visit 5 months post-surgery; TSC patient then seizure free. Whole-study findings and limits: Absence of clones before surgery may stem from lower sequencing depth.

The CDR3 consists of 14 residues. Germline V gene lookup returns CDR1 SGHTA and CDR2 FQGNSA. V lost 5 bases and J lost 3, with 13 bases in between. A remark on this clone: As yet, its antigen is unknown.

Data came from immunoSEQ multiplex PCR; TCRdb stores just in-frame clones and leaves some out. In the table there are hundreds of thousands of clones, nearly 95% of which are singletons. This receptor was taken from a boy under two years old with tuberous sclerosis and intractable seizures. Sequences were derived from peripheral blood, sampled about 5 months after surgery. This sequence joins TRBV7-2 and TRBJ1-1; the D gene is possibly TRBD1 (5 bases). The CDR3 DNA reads TGTGCCAGCAGCCTAAAGGGAGGGGACACTGAAGCTTTCTTT. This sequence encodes CASSLKGGDTEAFF. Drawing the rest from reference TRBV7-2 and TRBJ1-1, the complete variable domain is GAGVSQSPSNKVTEKGKDVELRCDPISGHTALYWYRQSLGQGLEFLIYFQGNSAPDKSGLPSDRFSAERTGGSVSTLTIQRTQQEDSAVYLCASSLKGGDTEAFFGQGTRLTVV.